Listed here are 27 T cell receptor beta chains from one sample, sequenced in a study of T cell responses to AZD1222 COVID-19 vaccine (dated by TCRdb to 2020 to 2022). Library preparation used the immunoSEQ multiplex PCR assay. The clones in this table, taken by TCRdb from immuneACCESS, are in-frame only. Not every clone is retained; where verified, under half of the shortfall comes from an unresolved V gene, and the cause of the rest is unknown. The sample contains roughly 150,000 clones, roughly 90% of them found a single time. Clones ranked in the top ten supply more than 0.9% of the sample. What this sample's time point label stands for: about 28 days (+/-7) after the second vaccine dose. The source material was peripheral blood, sampled 28 days after the second AZD1222 dose. The receptors shown here come from an adult who received the AZD1222 COVID-19 vaccine.

The count of this clone is one. This chain connects TRBV18 to TRBJ1-4, with 7 bases identical to TRBD1. Germline lookup yields CDR1 KGHSH and CDR2 LQKENI. The CDR3 is 12 amino acids. V shed 4 bases, J shed 12 bases, and the junction held 5 bases outside the gene matches. As DNA, the CDR3 is TGTGCCAGCTCACAAACAGGGGCGGAACTGTTTTTT. The encoded protein is CASSQTGAELFF.

This chain links TRBV7-9 with TRBJ2-7; no firm D call. CDR1 is SEHNR, CDR2 FQNEAQ, per germline (reference sequence). V was trimmed by 8 bases and J by 4 bases, leaving 18 bases between them. The CDR3 length is 14 residues. As DNA, the CDR3 is TGTGCCAGCGGTCCCGGTGACGTCCGGTACGAGCAGTACTTC. Its translation: CASGPGDVRYEQYF.

V and J are TRBV3-1 (or the pseudogene TRBV3-2) and TRBJ1-2; TRBD1 is a possible D gene (5 bases). The germline V gene encodes CDR1 LGHDT and CDR2 YNNKEL (reference sequence). Trimming left V 0 bases short and J 3 bases short, with 11 bases between. CDR3 length: 15 residues. In DNA form, the CDR3 reads TGTGCCAGCAGCCAAGAGAGGTCCAGGGACTATGGCTACACCTTC. Residues: CASSQERSRDYGYTF.

This chain links TRBV27 with TRBJ2-7; D uncertain. CDR3 length: 14 residues. Germline V gene sequence: CDR1 MNHEY, CDR2 SMNVEV (reference sequence). V was clipped by 5 bases and J by 5 bases, with 16 bases between them. CDR3 residues: CASSVTNTYHEQYF. The CDR3 coding sequence is TGTGCCAGCAGTGTGACAAACACCTACCACGAGCAGTACTTC.

This rearrangement joins TRBV3-1 (or the pseudogene TRBV3-2) to TRBJ2-4; the D gene is possibly TRBD2 (7 bases). From germline, CDR1 is LGHDT and CDR2 YNNKEL (reference sequence). CDR3 length: 17 residues. Trimming stripped 3 bases from V and 5 bases from J, with 20 bases between. For the CDR3, the DNA is TGTGCCAGCAGCCAGGATTTGGGGGGGCCTACGGAAAACATTCAGTACTTC. Translating gives CASSQDLGGPTENIQYF.

The rearrangement uses TRBV11-2 and TRBJ1-2, with a tentative D call TRBD1 (6 bases). Germline V CDR1 and CDR2: SGHAT, FQNNGV. The CDR3 totals 17 residues. With 3 bases removed from V and 7 bases from J, the gap between germline ends came to 24 bases. The CDR3 loop is CASSFPLVRGALGGYTF. DNA for the CDR3: TGTGCCAGCAGCTTCCCCCTCGTTCGGGGGGCATTGGGTGGCTACACCTTC.

This chain connects TRBV7-9 to TRBJ2-7, with 8 bases aligning to TRBD2. The ends lost 5 bases at V and 7 bases at J; junction bases unmatched: 13. The CDR3 runs 15 residues. Germline V gives CDR1 SEHNR, CDR2 FQNEAQ (reference sequence). The CDR3: CASSPGGGLDREQYF. Written as DNA, the CDR3 is TGTGCCAGCAGCCCCGGGGGGGGACTCGACCGGGAGCAGTACTTC.

This rearrangement joins TRBV19 to TRBJ1-5; TRBD1 matches at 7 bases. This CDR3 has 17 residues. CDR1 is LNHDA, CDR2 SQIVND, per germline (reference sequence). The J segment lost 3 bases and the V segment lost 2 bases, leaving 10 bases of the junction unmatched. CDR3 amino acids: CASSIRGRGEINQPQHF. CDR3 in DNA: TGTGCCAGTAGTATACGCGGCAGGGGGGAGATCAATCAGCCCCAGCATTTT.

The chain joins TRBV6-1 to TRBJ1-5; TRBD1 matches 8 bases. Germline lookup yields CDR1 MNHNS and CDR2 SASEGT. J lost 2 bases, V lost 0 bases, and 6 bases had no gene match. The length of the CDR3 is 17 residues. DNA for the CDR3: TGTGCCAGCAGTGAAGCGCCAGGGGGCGGTGGCAATCAGCCCCAGCATTTT. As protein: CASSEAPGGGGNQPQHF.

The chain recombines TRBV7-3 with TRBJ2-2; 16 positions agree with TRBD2. CDR1 and CDR2 (germline): SGHTA, FQGTGA. V lost 5 bases to trimming and J lost 6 bases; unmatched junction nucleotides: 9. The CDR3 has 18 amino acids. CDR3 in amino acids: CASSPQGLAGGLAGELFF. In DNA, the CDR3 is TGTGCCAGCAGCCCCCAGGGACTAGCGGGGGGGCTGGCCGGGGAGCTGTTTTTT.

The gene calls are TRBV27 and TRBJ2-7; 7 positions match TRBD1. The CDR3 has 15 residues. V dropped 3 bases and J dropped 8; count of bases not matched to a gene: 13. Germline-derived CDR1 and CDR2 are MNHEY and SMNVEV (reference sequence). CDR3 in DNA: TGTGCCAGCAGTTTCGCGTCCCAGGGGGTTTTAAAGCAGTACTTC. Translated, it gives CASSFASQGVLKQYF.

Only one count was recorded for this clone. This sequence joins TRBV7-2 and TRBJ1-2; tentative D call: TRBD1 (6 bases). CDR1 and CDR2 from the germline V gene are SGHTA and FQGNSA. Trimming pared 3 bases from V and 4 bases from J, leaving 15 bases between. The CDR3 consists of 15 residues. In nucleotides, the CDR3 is TGTGCCAGCAGCTTGGACAGCTTACTTATCTATGGCTACACCTTC. It encodes CASSLDSLLIYGYTF.

The chain uses TRBV2 and TRBJ1-3; no definite D call. V was trimmed by 5 bases and J by 5 bases, leaving 4 bases between them. This CDR3 is 11 amino acids long. Germline V CDR1 and CDR2: SNHLY, FYNNEI. The CDR3 reads CASSTRNTIYF. Written as DNA, the CDR3 is TGTGCCAGCAGTACCAGAAACACCATATATTTT. The entire variable domain, with the rest obtained from reference TRBV2 and TRBJ1-3, is as follows: EPEVTQTPSHQVTQMGQEVILRCVPISNHLYFYWYRQILGQKVEFLVSFYNNEISEKSEIFDDQFSVERPDGSNFTLKIRSTKLEDSAMYFCASSTRNTIYFGEGSWLTVV.

The chain couples TRBV2 to TRBJ2-5; D is perhaps TRBD1 or TRBD2 (5 bases each). The CDR3 runs 15 residues. V gave up 6 bases and J gave up 5 bases, with 19 bases separating them. Germline loops: CDR1 SNHLY, CDR2 FYNNEI. The CDR3 coding sequence is TGTGCCAGCAGGGGGGACCGAACCCCTGGGGAGACCCAGTACTTC. This encodes CASRGDRTPGETQYF.

J is TRBJ2-1 and V is TRBV10-3; D not resolved. Trimming stripped 3 bases from V and 6 bases from J, with 6 bases between. Germline loops: CDR1 ENHRY, CDR2 SYGVKD. There are 12 residues in the CDR3. The CDR3 reads CAISEGINEQFF. The CDR3, as DNA: TGTGCCATCAGTGAAGGGATCAATGAGCAGTTCTTC.

The V gene is TRBV4-3, the J gene TRBJ2-2, with no clear D. Germline lookup yields CDR1 LGHNA and CDR2 YSLEER. The CDR3 spans 16 residues. V gave up 0 bases and J gave up 1 base, with 9 bases separating them. As DNA, the CDR3 is TGCGCCAGCAGCCAAGAAGCCGGCAGGAACACCGGGGAGCTGTTTTTT. Translated, it gives CASSQEAGRNTGELFF.

The chain employs TRBV10-2 and TRBJ2-7; D unclear. The CDR3 length is 12 residues. Germline V gene sequence: CDR1 WSHSY, CDR2 SAAADI. V shed 5 bases and J shed 3 bases, with 8 bases lying between them. The CDR3 region is CASSLSSYEQYF. CDR3 DNA sequence: TGCGCCAGCAGTCTGTCTAGCTACGAGCAGTACTTC.

V and J are TRBV4-3 and TRBJ1-2; D is uncertain. From germline, CDR1 is LGHNA and CDR2 YSLEER. CDR3 size: 17 residues. Trimming cost V 0 bases and J 6 bases, with 20 bases left between them. The CDR3 here is CASSQDLNFWGGDGYTF. The CDR3 DNA is TGCGCCAGCAGCCAAGATCTTAACTTCTGGGGAGGCGATGGCTACACCTTC.

The V and J genes are TRBV10-3 and TRBJ2-5; TRBD1 might be the D (6 bases). Between the trimmed V and J ends, which lost 5 bases and 4 bases, there was a span of 17 bases. Germline-derived CDR1 and CDR2 are ENHRY and SYGVKD. The length of the CDR3 is 15 residues. CDR3 bases: TGTGCCATCAGTCCCGGACAGAACCTCCGAGAGACCCAGTACTTC. It translates to CAISPGQNLRETQYF.

The chain is built from TRBV27 and TRBJ2-1, with D hard to call. The CDR3 runs to 15 residues. V was clipped by 5 bases and J by 0 bases, with 11 bases between them. CDR1 and CDR2 (germline): MNHEY, SMNVEV (reference sequence). The CDR3 DNA is TGTGCCAGCAGTCCTCCACCGAGCTCCTACAATGAGCAGTTCTTC. Residues: CASSPPPSSYNEQFF.

A single count supports this clone. J is TRBJ2-1 and V is TRBV3-1 (or the pseudogene TRBV3-2); D tentatively fits TRBD1 or TRBD2 (5 bases each). V was clipped by 1 base and J by 6 bases, with 10 bases between them. This CDR3 is 14 amino acids long. Germline V gene sequence: CDR1 LGHDT, CDR2 YNNKEL (reference sequence). The CDR3 loop reads CASSQAGTLNEQFF. The CDR3 DNA sequence: TGTGCCAGCAGCCAAGCCGGGACCCTCAATGAGCAGTTCTTC.

The chain employs TRBV15 and TRBJ2-6, with 9 positions matching TRBD1. Trimming cost V 5 bases and J 0 bases; bases outside gene matches: 11. This CDR3 has 19 amino acids. Germline CDR1 and CDR2: LNHNV and YYDKDF (reference sequence). The CDR3 reads CATSGGGTGRISGANVLTF. The CDR3 DNA sequence: TGTGCCACCAGCGGGGGAGGGACAGGGCGAATCTCTGGGGCCAACGTCCTGACTTTC.

The chain couples TRBV11-2 to TRBJ2-3; the match to TRBD2 covers 9 bases. Germline V gives CDR1 SGHAT, CDR2 FQNNGV. Trimming at V came to 2 bases and at J to 5 bases, leaving 17 bases not matched to a gene. This CDR3 is built from 19 residues. The CDR3, as DNA: TGTGCCAGCAGCTTAATCCCGGGCGGGAGGGCCTTGGGGGTAGATACGCAGTATTTT. Translated, it gives CASSLIPGGRALGVDTQYF.

The chain joins TRBV4-3 to TRBJ1-4, with D perhaps TRBD1 (5 bases). Looked up from germline, CDR1 is LGHNA and CDR2 is YSLEER. This CDR3 spans 17 amino acids. V was trimmed by 2 bases and J by 1 base, leaving 14 bases between them. For the CDR3, the DNA is TGCGCCAGCAGCCAAAGAGTTTTCGGGGGAACTAATGAAAAACTGTTTTTT. It is translated as CASSQRVFGGTNEKLFF.

This chain connects TRBV11-1 to TRBJ1-2; D is uncertain. CDR3 length: 14 residues. Looked up from germline, CDR1 is SGHAT and CDR2 is FQDESV (reference sequence). V lost 1 base and J lost 0, with 6 bases in between. CDR3 nucleotide sequence: TGTGCCAGCAGCTTAGGAGCGACTAACTATGGCTACACCTTC. Amino acid sequence: CASSLGATNYGYTF.

The chain carries TRBV28 and TRBJ1-5; D possibly corresponds to TRBD1 (6 bases). V was clipped by 4 bases and J by 4 bases, with 11 bases between them. CDR3 length: 14 residues. Germline V lookup: CDR1 MDHEN, CDR2 SYDVKM. The CDR3 region is CASSSGGANQPQHF. CDR3 DNA sequence: TGTGCCAGCAGTTCGGGGGGGGCTAATCAGCCCCAGCATTTT.

This chain connects TRBV20-1 to TRBJ2-5; D unclear. V gave up 5 bases and J gave up 3 bases, with 7 bases separating them. The CDR3 runs 11 residues. Germline CDR1 DFQATT, CDR2 SNEGSKA (reference sequence). Here the CDR3 DNA reads TGCAGTGCTGCCCCGAAAGAGACCCAGTACTTC. It specifies CSAAPKETQYF.